This T cell receptor beta chain was observed in a study of shared clonotypes between healthy human individuals. The CDR3 covers 15 residues. The germline V gene encodes CDR1 MNHNY and CDR2 SVGAGI (reference sequence). The ends lost 4 bases at V and 4 bases at J; junction bases unmatched: 9. Assay: immunoSEQ multiplex PCR; the TCRdb copy retains only in-frame clones and omits some. The table lists millions of clones, over 85% of them singletons. The naive CD8 population came from CD45RO-negative cells selected for CCR7, without terminally differentiated effector memory CD45RA+ cells. This clone has only one observation.

Sequencing used naive CD8+ T cells sorted from blood. The source is a man aged 18 to 29 in good health. V gene TRBV6-6 combines with J gene TRBJ2-7; TRBD1 agrees at 8 bases. CDR3 in amino acids: CASSSTGEYEYEQYF. The CDR3 nucleotides read TGTGCCAGCAGTTCGACAGGGGAATACGAGTACGAGCAGTACTTC.